These 17 T cell receptor beta chains were all obtained from the same sample, sequenced in a study of blood T cells in healthy people across ages. It was with a sample-barcoded 5' primer and a J-beta primer mix that a second PCR of roughly 6 to 12 cycles was run. TCRdb re-called the 5' RACE reads through MiXCR, storing one row per CDR3 protein. The data hold fewer than 800,000 distinct CDR3 sequences, with about 21% observed a single time. Material: blood. These receptors all come from a man aged 65 to 79 in good health.

The chain uses TRBV3-1 and TRBJ2-1; 12 positions agree with TRBD2. Germline CDR1 and CDR2: LGHDT and YNNKEL (reference sequence). This CDR3 spans 17 amino acids. The V and J ends lost 4 bases and 3 bases, in that order; junction bases with no gene match: 7. For the CDR3, the DNA is TGTGCCAGCAGCCCAGTGCTAGCGGGAGGGCTCTACAATGAGCAGTTCTTC. This codes for CASSPVLAGGLYNEQFF.

The sample holds a few counts of this clonotype. The chain employs TRBV6-2 or TRBV6-3 and TRBJ2-1; TRBD2 is a possible D gene (5 bases). Germline assignment: CDR1 MNHEY and CDR2 SVGEGT. The length of the CDR3 is 13 residues. The V end was cut by 5 bases, the J end by 7 bases, with 12 bases between. CDR3 loop: CASSRLAINEQFF. CDR3 sequence (DNA): TGTGCCAGCAGTAGATTAGCGATTAATGAGCAGTTCTTC.

This chain links TRBV12-3 or TRBV12-4 with TRBJ1-2, with a tentative D call TRBD1 (5 bases). Trimming cost V 2 bases and J 4 bases, with 17 bases left between them. The CDR3 covers 16 residues. In DNA, the CDR3 is TGTGCCAGCAGTTTAACTAGGGACCGAGGATCCTATGGCTACACCTTC. Translation: CASSLTRDRGSYGYTF.

This clonotype has only a few counts. The J gene is TRBJ1-1, the V gene TRBV2, with 9 bases fitting TRBD1. Germline CDR1 is SNHLY and CDR2 is FYNNEI. With 8 bases clipped from V and 5 bases from J, the junction kept 6 bases outside the gene matches. The CDR3 is 13 residues long. CDR3 sequence (DNA): TGTGCCAGCGTGCCGACAGGGGGGACTGAAGCTTTCTTT. The encoded protein is CASVPTGGTEAFF.

This clonotype has a count of ten or more. CDR3 sequence: CSARLAGGETQYF. The CDR3, as DNA: TGCAGTGCTAGACTAGCGGGAGGAGAGACCCAGTACTTC. The chain has TRBV20-1 and TRBJ2-5; 11 nucleotides agree with TRBD2. The CDR3 has 13 amino acids. Trimming at V came to 2 bases and at J to 4 bases, leaving 0 bases not matched to a gene. Germline V lookup: CDR1 DFQATT, CDR2 SNEGSKA (reference sequence).

V gene TRBV3-1 combines with J gene TRBJ2-1; D gene unclear. Germline CDR1 reads LGHDT; CDR2 reads YNNKEL (reference sequence). Trimming pared 0 bases from V and 6 bases from J, leaving 12 bases between. The CDR3 is 15 residues long. CDR3: CASSQDPWTTNEQFF. Written as DNA, the CDR3 is TGTGCCAGCAGCCAAGACCCCTGGACGACCAATGAGCAGTTCTTC.

The table lists this clonotype with a few counts. The gene calls are TRBV6-6 and TRBJ2-3, with D possibly matching TRBD2 (5 bases). The CDR3 length is 16 residues. V was shortened by 0 bases and J by 0 bases, with 10 bases between the two germline ends. Germline V CDR1 and CDR2: MNHNY, SVGAGI (reference sequence). The CDR3 region has the DNA TGTGCCAGCAGTTACTCGATTAGCGCTAGCACAGATACGCAGTATTTT. This sequence encodes CASSYSISASTDTQYF.

This clonotype was counted ten times or more. CDR3 loop: CAISVEYSNQPQHF. The CDR3 coding sequence is TGTGCCATCAGTGTAGAGTATAGCAATCAGCCCCAGCATTTT. The V call is TRBV10-3, the J call TRBJ1-5; D uncertain. Germline V gene sequence: CDR1 ENHRY, CDR2 SYGVKD. The CDR3 is 14 residues long. Trimming took off 4 bases at V and 0 bases at J, with 7 bases between the two ends.

A few counts support this clonotype. The chain carries TRBV6-1 and TRBJ2-3; no clear D. Germline loops: CDR1 MNHNS, CDR2 SASEGT. V shed 4 bases and J shed 1 base, with 6 bases lying between them. This CDR3 contains 13 residues. The CDR3 DNA follows: TGTGCCAGCAGTGGTCGCGGCACAGATACGCAGTATTTT. Translated: CASSGRGTDTQYF.

There are a few counts of this clonotype. The chain is built from TRBV7-9 and TRBJ1-2, with 7 bases lining up with TRBD1. This CDR3 contains 14 residues. V was clipped by 5 bases and J by 4 bases; unmatched bases: 7. Looked up from germline, CDR1 is SEHNR and CDR2 is FQNEAQ (reference sequence). DNA of the CDR3: TGTGCCAGCAGCCCCGGACAGGAGCGCTATGGCTACACCTTC. It encodes CASSPGQERYGYTF.

The CDR3 DNA reads as TGTGCCAGCAGCGTAAACCAAGCCGTGGCTAGGTACGATGAGCAGTTCTTC. Translating it yields CASSVNQAVARYDEQFF. The gene calls are TRBV7-2 and TRBJ2-5; D not resolved. The last part of the DNA fits TRBJ2-1 better; the J call may be wrong. The CDR3 runs to 17 residues. Germline CDR1 SGHTA, CDR2 FQGNSA.

The table lists this clonotype with a few counts. The chain uses TRBV7-3 and TRBJ2-1; 10 bases match TRBD2. This CDR3 is 15 amino acids long. Trimming at V came to 5 bases and at J to 8 bases, leaving 9 bases not matched to a gene. Germline V gene sequence: CDR1 SGHTA, CDR2 FQGTGA. CDR3 in amino acids: CASSNPSSGSHEQFF. The CDR3 nucleotides are TGTGCCAGCAGCAACCCGTCTAGCGGGAGCCATGAGCAGTTCTTC.

This clonotype was detected ten times or more. The chain carries TRBV30 and TRBJ2-5; possibly TRBD2 for D (5 bases). There are 12 residues in the CDR3. Deletions cut 8 bases from V and 0 bases from J, with 10 bases between. Germline CDR1 is GTSNPN and CDR2 is SVGIG (reference sequence). CDR3 loop: CASRLHQETQYF. The CDR3 nucleotides are TGTGCCAGCAGACTACACCAAGAGACCCAGTACTTC. The full variable domain, in which reference TRBV30 and TRBJ2-5 provide the parts outside the CDR3, is SQTIHQWPATLVQPVGSPLSLECTVEGTSNPNLYWYRQAAGRGLQLLFYSVGIGQISSEVPQNLSASRPQDRQFILSSKKLLLSDSGFYLCASRLHQETQYFGPGTRLLVL.

V usage is TRBV12-5 and J usage is TRBJ2-5, with D tentatively TRBD1 or TRBD2 (5 bases each). The J call may not be correct, given that the DNA end is closer to TRBJ2-7. The CDR3 loop spans 13 amino acids. The germline gives CDR1 LGHNT, CDR2 FRNRAP. As DNA, the CDR3 is TGTGCTAGTGGTTTTGGCAGGGAGTACGAGCAGTACTTC. The encoded protein is CASGFGREYEQYF.

V usage is TRBV18 and J usage is TRBJ1-4; D not resolved. V shed 3 bases and J shed 7 bases, with 12 bases lying between them. CDR1 is KGHSH, CDR2 LQKENI, per germline. The length of the CDR3 is 14 residues. CDR3 region: CASSPPEHVEKLFF. The CDR3 DNA sequence: TGTGCCAGCTCACCTCCAGAACATGTTGAAAAACTGTTTTTT.

There are a few counts of this clonotype. The chain couples TRBV6-1 to TRBJ2-1; TRBD1 is a possible D gene (6 bases). This CDR3 region has 16 residues. Germline V lookup: CDR1 MNHNS, CDR2 SASEGT. The V and J ends lost 1 base and 5 bases respectively, with 15 bases between them. The CDR3 is CASSEDIRTVHNEQFF. CDR3 in DNA: TGTGCCAGCAGTGAAGATATCAGGACAGTACACAATGAGCAGTTCTTC.

This clonotype was recorded a few times. The chain recombines TRBV20-1 with TRBJ1-5; no definite D call. Trimming took off 3 bases at V and 3 bases at J, with 9 bases between the two ends. Germline lookup yields CDR1 DFQATT and CDR2 SNEGSKA (reference sequence). The CDR3 runs to 13 residues. The chain's CDR3 is CSASPEDNQPQHF. The CDR3 DNA reads TGCAGTGCTAGCCCCGAGGACAATCAGCCCCAGCATTTT.